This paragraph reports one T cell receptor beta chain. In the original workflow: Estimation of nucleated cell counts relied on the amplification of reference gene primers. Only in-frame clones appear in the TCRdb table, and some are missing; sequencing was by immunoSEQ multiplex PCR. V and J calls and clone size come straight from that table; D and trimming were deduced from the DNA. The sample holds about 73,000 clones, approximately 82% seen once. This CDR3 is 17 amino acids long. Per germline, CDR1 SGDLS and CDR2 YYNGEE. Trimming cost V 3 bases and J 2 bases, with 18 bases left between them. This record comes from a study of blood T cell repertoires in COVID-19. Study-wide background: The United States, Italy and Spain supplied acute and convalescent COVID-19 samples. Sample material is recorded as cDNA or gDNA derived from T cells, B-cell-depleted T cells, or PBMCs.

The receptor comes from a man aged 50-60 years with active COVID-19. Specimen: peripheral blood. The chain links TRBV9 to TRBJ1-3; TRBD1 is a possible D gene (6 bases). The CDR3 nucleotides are TGTGCCAGCAGCGGGGGAGGGGATGCAGGGGCTGGAAACACCATATATTTT. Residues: CASSGGGDAGAGNTIYF.